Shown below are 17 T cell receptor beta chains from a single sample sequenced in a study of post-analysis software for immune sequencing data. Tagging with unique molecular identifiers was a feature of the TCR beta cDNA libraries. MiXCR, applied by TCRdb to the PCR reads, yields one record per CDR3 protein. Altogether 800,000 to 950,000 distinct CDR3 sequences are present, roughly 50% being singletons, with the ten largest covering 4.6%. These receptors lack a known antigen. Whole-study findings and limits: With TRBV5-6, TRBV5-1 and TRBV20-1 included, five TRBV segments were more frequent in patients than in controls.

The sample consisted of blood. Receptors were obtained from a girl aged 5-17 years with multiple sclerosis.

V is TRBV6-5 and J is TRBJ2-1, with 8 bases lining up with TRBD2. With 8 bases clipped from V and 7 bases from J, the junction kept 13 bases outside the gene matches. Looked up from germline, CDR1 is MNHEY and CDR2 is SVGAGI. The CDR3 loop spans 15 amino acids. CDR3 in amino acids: CASGTAGGWGNEQFF. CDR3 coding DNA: TGTGCCAGCGGTACGGCGGGAGGCTGGGGAAATGAGCAGTTCTTC.

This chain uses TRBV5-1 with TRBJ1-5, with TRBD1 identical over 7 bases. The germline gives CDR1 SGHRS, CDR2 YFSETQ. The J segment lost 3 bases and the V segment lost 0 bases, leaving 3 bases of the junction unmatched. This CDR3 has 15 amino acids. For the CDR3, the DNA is TGCGCCAGCAGCTTGGACAGGGGACCCAATCAGCCCCAGCATTTT. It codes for CASSLDRGPNQPQHF.

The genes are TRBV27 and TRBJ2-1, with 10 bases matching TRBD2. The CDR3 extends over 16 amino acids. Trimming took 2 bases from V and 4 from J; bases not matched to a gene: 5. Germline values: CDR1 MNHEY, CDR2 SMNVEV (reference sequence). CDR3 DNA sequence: TGTGCCAGCAGTTTAAGTTCTAGCGGGGGTTACAATGAGCAGTTCTTC. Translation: CASSLSSSGGYNEQFF.

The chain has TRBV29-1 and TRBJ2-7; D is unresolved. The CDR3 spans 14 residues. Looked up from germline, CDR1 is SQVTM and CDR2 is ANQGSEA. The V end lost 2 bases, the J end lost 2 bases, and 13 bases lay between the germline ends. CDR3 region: CSVELAGIPYEQYF. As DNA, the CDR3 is TGCAGCGTTGAATTGGCAGGTATACCCTACGAGCAGTACTTC.

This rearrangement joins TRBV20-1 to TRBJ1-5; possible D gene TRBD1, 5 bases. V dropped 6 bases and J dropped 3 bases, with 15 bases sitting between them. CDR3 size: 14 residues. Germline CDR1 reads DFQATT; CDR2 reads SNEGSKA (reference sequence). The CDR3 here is CSAGGQGNNQPQHF. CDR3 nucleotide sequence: TGCAGTGCCGGTGGGCAGGGTAACAATCAGCCCCAGCATTTT.

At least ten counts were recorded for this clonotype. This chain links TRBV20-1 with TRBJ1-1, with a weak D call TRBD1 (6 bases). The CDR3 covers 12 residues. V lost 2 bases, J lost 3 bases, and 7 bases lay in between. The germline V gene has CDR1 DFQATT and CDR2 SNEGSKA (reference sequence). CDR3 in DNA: TGCAGTGCTAGATCAGGGGACACTGAAGCTTTCTTT. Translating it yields CSARSGDTEAFF.

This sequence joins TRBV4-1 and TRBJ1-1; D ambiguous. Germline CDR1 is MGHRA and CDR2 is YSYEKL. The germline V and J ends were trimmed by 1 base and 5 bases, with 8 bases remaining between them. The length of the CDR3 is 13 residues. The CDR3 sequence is CASSQVPRTEAFF. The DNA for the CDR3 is TGCGCCAGCAGCCAAGTCCCGCGGACTGAAGCTTTCTTT.

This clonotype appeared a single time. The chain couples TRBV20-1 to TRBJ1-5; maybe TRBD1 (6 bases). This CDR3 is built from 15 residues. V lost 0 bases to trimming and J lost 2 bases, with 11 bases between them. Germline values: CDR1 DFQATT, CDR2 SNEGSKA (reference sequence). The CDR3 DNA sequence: TGCAGTGCTAGAGATCATAGGGGGGGCAATCAGCCCCAGCATTTT. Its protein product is CSARDHRGGNQPQHF.

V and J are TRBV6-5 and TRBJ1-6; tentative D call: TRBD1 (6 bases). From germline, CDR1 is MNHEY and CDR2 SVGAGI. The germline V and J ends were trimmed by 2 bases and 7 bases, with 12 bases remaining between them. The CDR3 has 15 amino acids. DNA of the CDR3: TGTGCCAGCAGTTACCGGCAGGGGCCGAATTCACCCCTCCACTTT. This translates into CASSYRQGPNSPLHF.

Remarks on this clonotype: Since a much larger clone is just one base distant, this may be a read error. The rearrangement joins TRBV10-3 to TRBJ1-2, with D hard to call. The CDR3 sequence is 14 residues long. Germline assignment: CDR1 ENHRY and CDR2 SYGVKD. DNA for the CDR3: TGTGCCATCACCCCGTCGGTGGGGAACTATGGCCACACCTTC. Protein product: CAITPSVGNYGHTF.

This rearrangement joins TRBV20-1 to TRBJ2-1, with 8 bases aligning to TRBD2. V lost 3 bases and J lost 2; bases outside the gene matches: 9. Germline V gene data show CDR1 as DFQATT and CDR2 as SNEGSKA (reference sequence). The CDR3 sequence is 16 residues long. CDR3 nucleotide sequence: TGCAGTGCTAGTAATATAGCGGGAAGGACCTACAATGAGCAGTTCTTC. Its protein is CSASNIAGRTYNEQFF.

The CDR3, as DNA: TGTGCCAGCAGCTACCGGGAGAGCAATGAGCAGTTCTTC. As protein: CASSYRESNEQFF. The chain combines TRBV11-3 with TRBJ2-1; tentative D call: TRBD2 (6 bases). The germline V gene encodes CDR1 SGHNT and CDR2 YENEEA. The CDR3 is 13 amino acids. V dropped 4 bases and J dropped 6 bases, with 10 bases sitting between them.

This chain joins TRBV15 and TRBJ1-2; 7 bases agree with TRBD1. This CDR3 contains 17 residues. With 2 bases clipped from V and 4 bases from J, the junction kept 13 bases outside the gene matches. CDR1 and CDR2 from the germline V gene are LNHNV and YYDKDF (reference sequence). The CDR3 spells CATSRKIQGPSFYGYTF. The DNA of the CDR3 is TGTGCCACCAGCAGAAAGATACAGGGGCCCTCCTTCTATGGCTACACCTTC.

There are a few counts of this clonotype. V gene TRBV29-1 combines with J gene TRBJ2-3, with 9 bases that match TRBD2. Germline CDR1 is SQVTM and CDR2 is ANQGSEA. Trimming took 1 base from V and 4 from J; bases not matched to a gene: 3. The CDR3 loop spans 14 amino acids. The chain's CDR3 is CSVEGTSAPDTQYF. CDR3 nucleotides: TGCAGCGTTGAAGGGACTAGCGCCCCAGATACGCAGTATTTT.

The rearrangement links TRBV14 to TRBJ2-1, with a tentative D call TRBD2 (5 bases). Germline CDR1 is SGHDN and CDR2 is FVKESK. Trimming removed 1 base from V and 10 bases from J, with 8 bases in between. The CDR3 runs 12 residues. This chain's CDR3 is CASSQARAEQFF. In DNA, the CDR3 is TGTGCCAGCAGCCAAGCGAGGGCAGAGCAGTTCTTC.

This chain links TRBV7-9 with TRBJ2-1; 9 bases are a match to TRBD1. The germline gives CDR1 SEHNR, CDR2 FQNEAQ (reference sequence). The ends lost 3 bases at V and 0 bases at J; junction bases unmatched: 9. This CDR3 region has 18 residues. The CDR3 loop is CASSFRDREMSSYNEQFF. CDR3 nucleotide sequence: TGTGCCAGCAGCTTCCGGGACAGGGAGATGAGCTCCTACAATGAGCAGTTCTTC.

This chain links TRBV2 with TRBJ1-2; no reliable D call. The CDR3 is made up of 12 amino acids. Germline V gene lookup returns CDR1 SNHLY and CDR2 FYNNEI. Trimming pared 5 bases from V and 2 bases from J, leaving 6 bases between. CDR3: CASSTPNYGYTF. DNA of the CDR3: TGTGCCAGCAGTACGCCGAACTATGGCTACACCTTC.